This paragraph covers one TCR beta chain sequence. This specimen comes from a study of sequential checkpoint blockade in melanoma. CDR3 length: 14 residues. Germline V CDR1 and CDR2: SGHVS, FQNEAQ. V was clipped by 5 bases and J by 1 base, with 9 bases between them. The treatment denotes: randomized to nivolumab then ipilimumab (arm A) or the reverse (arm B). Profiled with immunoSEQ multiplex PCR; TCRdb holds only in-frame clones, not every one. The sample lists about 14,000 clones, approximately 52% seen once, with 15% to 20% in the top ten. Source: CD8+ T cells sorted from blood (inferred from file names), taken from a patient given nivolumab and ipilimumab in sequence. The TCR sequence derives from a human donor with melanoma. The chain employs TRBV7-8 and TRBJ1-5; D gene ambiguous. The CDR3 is CASSPLESNQPQHF. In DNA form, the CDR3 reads TGTGCCAGCAGCCCCCTTGAGAGCAATCAGCCCCAGCATTTT.